A single sample gave rise to the 30 T cell receptor beta chains below, sequenced in a study of T cells in Graves' hyperthyroidism and ophthalmopathy. It was RNA transcripts that yielded the amplified TCR beta CDR3 regions. The HTBI set primed first-round TCR CDR3 RT-PCR. TCRdb used MiXCR to reprocess the multiplex PCR reads, holding one entry per CDR3 protein. The data contain 400,000 to 600,000 distinct CDR3 sequences, 16% of them singletons. The source material was blood. These receptors originate from a woman in her 30s with Graves' ophthalmopathy.

This clonotype was detected ten times or more. The V and J genes are TRBV12-5 and TRBJ2-3; D is uncertain. Germline assignment: CDR1 LGHNT and CDR2 FRNRAP. The CDR3 runs to 14 residues. Deletions cut 1 base from V and 2 bases from J, with 7 bases between. Written as DNA, the CDR3 is TGTGCTAGTGGTTTGGAGCAATTCACAGATACGCAGTATTTT. Translated: CASGLEQFTDTQYF. Looking up the rest from reference TRBV12-5 and TRBJ2-3 gives the full variable domain: DARVTQTPRHKVTEMGQEVTMRCQPILGHNTVFWYRQTMMQGLELLAYFRNRAPLDDSGMPKDRFSAEMPDATLATLKIQPSEPRDSAVYFCASGLEQFTDTQYFGPGTRLTVL.

V is TRBV27 and J is TRBJ1-2; D unresolved. Germline V gene sequence: CDR1 MNHEY, CDR2 SMNVEV (reference sequence). Trimming took 0 bases from V and 0 from J, leaving 14 bases between them. CDR3 size: 17 residues. The CDR3 protein is CASSLSGPSGANYGYTF. The CDR3 coding sequence is TGTGCCAGCAGTTTATCAGGGCCGTCTGGGGCTAACTATGGCTACACCTTC.

There are many counts of this clonotype. The chain recombines TRBV2 with TRBJ2-1; 10 nucleotides align to TRBD2. Germline assignment: CDR1 SNHLY and CDR2 FYNNEI. V shed 0 bases and J 8 bases; nucleotides not matched to a gene: 7. This CDR3 region has 16 residues. Here the CDR3 reads CASSEAAAGGPHEQFF. The CDR3 DNA reads TGTGCCAGCAGTGAAGCGGCAGCGGGAGGGCCCCATGAGCAGTTCTTC. Full variable domain (remainder filled in from reference TRBV2 and TRBJ2-1): EPEVTQTPSHQVTQMGQEVILRCVPISNHLYFYWYRQILGQKVEFLVSFYNNEISEKSEIFDDQFSVERPDGSNFTLKIRSTKLEDSAMYFCASSEAAAGGPHEQFFGPGTRLTVL.

The chain employs TRBV6-2 or TRBV6-3 and TRBJ1-2, with D maybe TRBD1 (5 bases). This CDR3 contains 12 residues. Germline CDR1 and CDR2: MNHEY and SVGEGT. V was pared by 8 bases and J by 3 bases, with 10 bases between. The CDR3 DNA reads TGTGCCAGCTGGGGACCGCACTATGGCTACACCTTC. Its translation is CASWGPHYGYTF.

This chain links TRBV3-1 with TRBJ2-2, with D possibly being TRBD1 or TRBD2 (5 bases each). V was trimmed by 5 bases and J by 7 bases, leaving 17 bases between them. The CDR3 length is 15 residues. Germline V gives CDR1 LGHDT, CDR2 YNNKEL (reference sequence). The CDR3 reads CASSNWDPRSGELFF. In nucleotides, the CDR3 is TGTGCCAGCAGCAATTGGGACCCACGGAGCGGGGAGCTGTTTTTT.

This clonotype came up many times. This sequence joins TRBV5-1 and TRBJ2-4, with 8 bases lining up with TRBD2. Per germline, CDR1 SGHRS and CDR2 YFSETQ. The V segment lost 4 bases and the J segment 8 bases; nucleotides outside the gene matches: 8. This CDR3 is built from 14 residues. The DNA of the CDR3 is TGCGCCAGCAGCGGACTAGCCGCCGCGGACATTCAGTACTTC. Its protein is CASSGLAAADIQYF. Full variable domain (remainder filled in from reference TRBV5-1 and TRBJ2-4): KAGVTQTPRYLIKTRGQQVTLSCSPISGHRSVSWYQQTPGQGLQFLFEYFSETQRNKGNFPGRFSGRQFSNSRSEMNVSTLELGDSALYLCASSGLAAADIQYFGAGTRLSVL.

The chain carries TRBV7-8 and TRBJ2-2, with D possibly being TRBD2 (6 bases). Germline V CDR1 and CDR2: SGHVS, FQNEAQ. Trimming cost V 5 bases and J 12 bases, with 16 bases left between them. The CDR3 has 13 amino acids. The CDR3 spells CASSPGIREKLFF. In DNA form, the CDR3 reads TGTGCCAGCAGCCCAGGGATTCGGGAGAAGCTGTTTTTT.

The sample holds many counts of this clonotype. The rearrangement uses TRBV2 and TRBJ2-2; 8 nucleotides match TRBD2. The CDR3 covers 16 residues. Germline lookup yields CDR1 SNHLY and CDR2 FYNNEI. Trimming removed 4 bases from V and 5 bases from J; junction bases left unmatched: 9. CDR3 in amino acids: CASSASSGRLTGELFF. In DNA form, the CDR3 reads TGTGCCAGCAGTGCATCGAGCGGGAGATTAACCGGGGAGCTGTTTTTT.

In this sample, this clonotype turned up a few times. The chain carries TRBV9 and TRBJ2-1; 12 bases align to TRBD2. The CDR3 totals 20 residues. V lost 4 bases, J lost 3 bases, and 17 bases stayed unmatched. From germline, CDR1 is SGDLS and CDR2 YYNGEE. CDR3 protein: CASSPRSGTSGRYIYNEQFF. The CDR3 bases are TGTGCCAGCAGCCCAAGATCCGGGACTAGCGGGCGCTACATCTACAATGAGCAGTTCTTC.

There are many counts of this clonotype. The chain recombines TRBV2 with TRBJ1-5, with D uncertain. The CDR3 sequence is 17 residues long. V shed 6 bases and J shed 5 bases, with 23 bases lying between them. Germline CDR1 and CDR2: SNHLY and FYNNEI. This chain's CDR3 is CASRERTGHQRDQPQHF. As DNA, the CDR3 is TGTGCCAGCAGAGAAAGGACGGGCCACCAAAGGGATCAGCCCCAGCATTTT. Combining the CDR3 with reference TRBV2 and TRBJ1-5 gives the whole variable domain EPEVTQTPSHQVTQMGQEVILRCVPISNHLYFYWYRQILGQKVEFLVSFYNNEISEKSEIFDDQFSVERPDGSNFTLKIRSTKLEDSAMYFCASRERTGHQRDQPQHFGDGTRLSIL.

This chain joins TRBV28 and TRBJ2-7; no reliable D call. This CDR3 is 11 amino acids long. Germline CDR1 MDHEN, CDR2 SYDVKM. Trimming stripped 7 bases from V and 0 bases from J, with 4 bases between. The CDR3 sequence is CASTASYEQYF. The CDR3, as DNA: TGTGCCAGCACAGCCTCCTACGAGCAGTACTTC.

On this clonotype itself: One junction end disagrees with the germline gene, perhaps due to a read error. The rearrangement joins TRBV5-1 to TRBJ2-5; D is uncertain. The CDR3 has 16 amino acids. Germline V gene data show CDR1 as SGHRS and CDR2 as YFSETQ. The CDR3 bases are TGCGCCAGCAGCTTGGGAGCACGGATGGACCAAGAGGCCCAGTACTTC. It codes for CASSLGARMDQEAQYF.

This clonotype was recorded once. The chain carries TRBV5-1 and TRBJ2-2, with D possibly TRBD1 on 6 matching bases. Trimming shortened V by 3 bases and J by 2 bases, and 20 bases separated the two germline ends. Germline V lookup: CDR1 SGHRS, CDR2 YFSETQ. CDR3 length: 18 amino acids. CDR3 nucleotide sequence: TGCGCCAGCAGCTGGAAGGACAGACATCCTACTAACACCGGGGAGCTGTTTTTT. It translates to CASSWKDRHPTNTGELFF.

This clonotype showed up many times. This chain connects TRBV7-9 to TRBJ2-2; weak D call: TRBD1 (6 bases). The CDR3 totals 17 residues. The germline V gene has CDR1 SEHNR and CDR2 FQNEAQ (reference sequence). Trimming removed 1 base at V and 1 base at J, with 13 bases between. The CDR3 here is CASSLGNPGQNTGELFF. For the CDR3, the DNA is TGTGCCAGCAGCTTAGGGAATCCGGGACAGAACACCGGGGAGCTGTTTTTT.

This clonotype came up a few times. This rearrangement joins TRBV9 to TRBJ2-3; TRBD1 might be the D (6 bases). The V gene's germline CDR1 is SGDLS and CDR2 YYNGEE. The CDR3 runs to 13 residues. The ends were cut back, 0 bases at V and 9 bases at J, with 11 bases in the middle. For the CDR3, the DNA is TGTGCCAGCAGCGTAGTTACCAGGGGAACGCAGTATTTT. Amino acids: CASSVVTRGTQYF.

There are many counts of this clonotype. This sequence joins TRBV11-2 and TRBJ2-1, with TRBD2 matching over 7 bases. The V gene's germline CDR1 is SGHAT and CDR2 FQNNGV. The J segment lost 7 bases and the V segment lost 0 bases, leaving 9 bases of the junction unmatched. The CDR3 length is 16 residues. In nucleotides, the CDR3 is TGTGCCAGCAGCTTAGATCTAAGCGGGAATGGGAATGAGCAGTTCTTC. Translation: CASSLDLSGNGNEQFF.

This clonotype has a count of ten or more. The chain recombines TRBV7-3 with TRBJ2-3; 8 bases map to TRBD2. Germline V gene sequence: CDR1 SGHTA, CDR2 FQGTGA. The CDR3 covers 17 residues. With 5 bases clipped from V and 5 bases from J, the junction kept 15 bases outside the gene matches. CDR3 protein: CASSPQRLASQKDTQYF. The CDR3 region has the DNA TGTGCCAGCAGCCCTCAGAGACTAGCGAGCCAGAAAGATACGCAGTATTTT.

This clonotype showed up many times. The genes are TRBV30 and TRBJ1-1, with D uncertain. V was cut by 2 bases and J by 4 bases, with 8 bases left in between. Germline CDR1 and CDR2: GTSNPN and SVGIG (reference sequence). This CDR3 region has 12 residues. CDR3 loop: CAWSRDSTEAFF. For the CDR3, the DNA is TGTGCCTGGAGTCGTGATAGCACTGAAGCTTTCTTT.

In this sample, this clonotype turned up a few times. The CDR3 region has the DNA TGTGCCAGCAGTTACTCAACCAGGGCGCGGGACACTGAAGCTTTCTTT. Protein product: CASSYSTRARDTEAFF. J is TRBJ1-1 and V is TRBV6-5; D possibly corresponds to TRBD1 (5 bases). V was cut by 0 bases and J by 3 bases, with 14 bases left in between. The CDR3 has 16 amino acids. Germline loops: CDR1 MNHEY, CDR2 SVGAGI.

This clonotype was recorded a few times. The CDR3: CASSQEAGELGDTQYF. The CDR3 nucleotides are TGCGCCAGCAGCCAAGAAGCGGGAGAGTTAGGAGATACGCAGTATTTT. The V and J genes are TRBV4-3 and TRBJ2-3; 8 nucleotides align to TRBD2. The junction had 7 bases not matched to a gene; V was cut back by 0 bases and J by 5 bases. Germline-derived CDR1 and CDR2 are LGHNA and YSLEER. This CDR3 has 16 residues.

V gene TRBV13 combines with J gene TRBJ1-2; D not certain. The germline V and J ends were trimmed by 5 bases and 2 bases, with 15 bases remaining between them. The germline CDR1 and CDR2 sequences are PRHDT and FYEKMQ (reference sequence). The CDR3 totals 15 residues. CDR3 residues: CASSEEELRNYGYTF. The DNA of the CDR3 is TGTGCCAGCAGCGAGGAGGAACTTAGAAACTATGGCTACACCTTC.

This clonotype was recorded many times. V gene TRBV6-6 combines with J gene TRBJ2-5, with a possible D match to TRBD1 (5 bases). The germline CDR1 and CDR2 sequences are MNHNY and SVGAGI (reference sequence). The CDR3 contains 14 residues. Trimming removed 2 bases at V and 1 base at J, with 8 bases between. This CDR3 reads CASSYRTSQETQYF. As DNA, the CDR3 is TGTGCCAGCAGTTACAGGACATCCCAAGAGACCCAGTACTTC.

The chain joins TRBV20-1 to TRBJ2-7, with 9 bases aligning to TRBD2. With V trimmed by 3 bases and J by 9 bases, 27 bases remained unmatched. Germline CDR1 reads DFQATT; CDR2 reads SNEGSKA (reference sequence). The CDR3 is 19 amino acids. The CDR3 bases are TGCAGTGCTAGTAGTGTTACCGCTAGCGGGAACTCCCCCTACGATGGGCAGTACTTC. Its translation: CSASSVTASGNSPYDGQYF.

This clonotype has just a few counts. This sequence joins TRBV6-2 or TRBV6-3 and TRBJ2-1; the D gene is possibly TRBD2 (7 bases). Germline-derived CDR1 and CDR2 are MNHEY and SVGEGT. This CDR3 region has 17 residues. V was trimmed by 2 bases and J by 0 bases, leaving 14 bases between them. CDR3 region: CASSYARGGGSYNEQFF. The CDR3, as DNA: TGTGCCAGCAGTTACGCCAGGGGAGGGGGCTCCTACAATGAGCAGTTCTTC.

This clonotype was recorded at least ten times. The V and J genes are TRBV4-2 and TRBJ2-4; 10 nucleotides line up with TRBD2. CDR3 length: 14 amino acids. The germline CDR1 and CDR2 sequences are LGHNA and YNFKEQ. The V segment lost 4 bases and the J segment 8 bases; nucleotides outside the gene matches: 5. The CDR3 region has the DNA TGTGCCAGCAGCCCTAGCGGGAGTGGGGACATTCAGTACTTC. The encoded protein is CASSPSGSGDIQYF.

In its sample, this clonotype was seen a few times. The chain carries TRBV5-6 and TRBJ2-7; 8 nucleotides line up with TRBD1. Germline V gene data show CDR1 as SGHDT and CDR2 as YYEEEE. This CDR3 has 15 residues. The J segment lost 7 bases and the V segment lost 4 bases, leaving 13 bases of the junction unmatched. CDR3 in amino acids: CASSQRQGPLREQYF. CDR3 coding DNA: TGTGCCAGCAGCCAAAGACAGGGGCCCCTTAGGGAGCAGTACTTC.

The rearrangement joins TRBV19 to TRBJ1-2; D is unclear. The CDR3 is 12 amino acids. Trimming stripped 3 bases from V and 5 bases from J, with 7 bases between. CDR1 and CDR2 from the germline V gene are LNHDA and SQIVND (reference sequence). CDR3 nucleotide sequence: TGTGCCAGTAGTATGGCGGTTTATGGCTACACCTTC. Residues: CASSMAVYGYTF.

This clonotype has only a few counts. The chain joins TRBV20-1 to TRBJ2-1; D ambiguous. This CDR3 has 11 amino acids. CDR1 DFQATT and CDR2 SNEGSKA come from the germline V gene (reference sequence). V was clipped by 5 bases and J by 5 bases, with 7 bases between them. The CDR3 is CSALTHNEQFF. The CDR3 DNA is TGCAGTGCTCTTACTCACAATGAGCAGTTCTTC.

Many counts were recorded for this clonotype. The chain carries TRBV30 and TRBJ2-1; 10 bases agree with TRBD2. The V segment lost 2 bases and the J segment 7 bases; nucleotides outside the gene matches: 11. Germline CDR1 reads GTSNPN; CDR2 reads SVGIG (reference sequence). CDR3 size: 16 residues. The CDR3 region has the DNA TGTGCCTGGAGTTACGCCCTAGCGGGAGTAAGGAATGAGCAGTTCTTC. Translation: CAWSYALAGVRNEQFF.

The V gene is TRBV20-1, the J gene TRBJ1-5; no definite D call. Germline CDR1 DFQATT, CDR2 SNEGSKA (reference sequence). V dropped 3 bases and J dropped 0 bases, with 12 bases sitting between them. The CDR3 has 15 residues. This CDR3 reads CSARGLVDSNQPQHF. The CDR3 nucleotides are TGCAGTGCTAGGGGCTTAGTTGATAGCAATCAGCCCCAGCATTTT.